This passage covers 20 T cell receptor beta chains from one sample sequenced in a study of T-cell memory formation after mild COVID-19. TCRdb ran MiXCR on the 5' RACE reads and lists one entry per CDR3 protein. The sample contains about 350,000 distinct CDR3 sequences, around 13% of which appear only once. The source material was PBMCs or a T cell subset sorted from them (not recorded which). Receptor source: a man aged 18 to 29 who had mild COVID-19 (a few samples of this study predate the infection). Cell type and time point are not known.

The J gene is TRBJ2-5, the V gene TRBV19, with TRBD2 matching 7 bases. CDR1 is LNHDA, CDR2 SQIVND, per germline (reference sequence). The length of the CDR3 is 13 residues. With 4 bases clipped from V and 8 bases from J, the junction kept 7 bases outside the gene matches. The CDR3 bases are TGTGCCAGTAGTAATCTCCGGGACTACACCCAGTACTTC. Residues: CASSNLRDYTQYF.

This clonotype was detected ten times or more. The genes are TRBV6-5 and TRBJ2-7; D may match TRBD1 or TRBD2 (5 bases each). Germline V CDR1 and CDR2: MNHEY, SVGAGI. V was trimmed by 5 bases and J by 4 bases, leaving 18 bases between them. This CDR3 comprises 15 residues. The CDR3 nucleotides read TGTGCCAGCAGTCTAGGGGACGCAAGATTTTACGAGCAGTACTTC. This sequence encodes CASSLGDARFYEQYF.

V and J are TRBV7-3 and TRBJ2-6, with D unresolved. V gave up 5 bases and J gave up 4 bases, with 6 bases separating them. The CDR3 runs to 13 residues. CDR1 SGHTA and CDR2 FQGTGA come from the germline V gene. For the CDR3, the DNA is TGTGCCAGCAGCGCGTACGGGGCCAACGTCCTGACTTTC. Amino acids: CASSAYGANVLTF.

This clonotype turned up a few times. The chain employs TRBV27 and TRBJ2-7; no firm D call. Deletions cut 4 bases from V and 5 bases from J, with 12 bases between. CDR1 MNHEY and CDR2 SMNVEV come from the germline V gene (reference sequence). The CDR3 loop spans 13 amino acids. CDR3 region: CASSSLSEHEQYV. The CDR3 bases are TGTGCCAGCAGTTCTCTTTCAGAACACGAGCAGTACGTC.

The chain uses TRBV6-5 and TRBJ2-1; TRBD2 agrees at 9 bases. The CDR3 totals 16 residues. Germline loops: CDR1 MNHEY, CDR2 SVGAGI. V lost 0 bases, J lost 12 bases, and 12 bases stayed unmatched. The CDR3, as DNA: TGTGCCAGCAGTTACTCGGGAGCGGGGGGCGCTTTGGGGCAGTTCTTC. Translating gives CASSYSGAGGALGQFF.

This clonotype was seen only a few times. The V call is TRBV7-6, the J call TRBJ2-1; D is ambiguous. Looked up from germline, CDR1 is SGHVS and CDR2 is FNYEAQ. The CDR3 extends over 15 amino acids. Trimming shortened V by 5 bases and J by 0 bases, and 11 bases separated the two germline ends. This chain's CDR3 is CASSPSPLSYNEQFF. The CDR3 DNA reads TGTGCCAGCAGCCCCAGTCCTCTCTCCTACAATGAGCAGTTCTTC. Looking up the rest from reference TRBV7-6 and TRBJ2-1 gives the full variable domain: GAGVSQSPRYKVTKRGQDVALRCDPISGHVSLYWYRQALGQGPEFLTYFNYEAQQDKSGLPNDRFSAERPEGSISTLTIQRTEQRDSAMYRCASSPSPLSYNEQFFGPGTRLTVL.

V and J are TRBV4-3 and TRBJ1-2; TRBD1 aligns across 9 bases. Unmatched junction bases numbered 4, after V lost 1 base and J lost 4 bases. The CDR3 has 15 residues. CDR1 and CDR2 from the germline V gene are LGHNA and YSLEER. The DNA of the CDR3 is TGCGCCAGCAGCCAAGTTTGGGGACAGGGCTATGGCTACACCTTC. This gives the protein CASSQVWGQGYGYTF.

This chain connects TRBV29-1 to TRBJ1-4, with D perhaps TRBD1 (6 bases). This CDR3 region has 13 residues. Germline-derived CDR1 and CDR2 are SQVTM and ANQGSEA. V lost 4 bases, J lost 9 bases, and 15 bases lay in between. The CDR3 coding sequence is TGCAGCGTTGGGAGGACAGTCGGGAAAAAACTGTTTTTT. Protein product: CSVGRTVGKKLFF.

This clonotype occurred many times. The chain links TRBV24-1 to TRBJ2-3, with 9 bases matching TRBD1. V gave up 2 bases and J gave up 2 bases; unmatched junction bases: 4. Germline V gene data show CDR1 as KGHDR and CDR2 as SFDVKD. This CDR3 has 16 amino acids. The DNA of the CDR3 is TGTGCCACCAGTGATTGGGGACAGGGATACACAGATACGCAGTATTTT. The encoded protein is CATSDWGQGYTDTQYF.

The chain links TRBV6-5 to TRBJ2-3; D possibly corresponds to TRBD1 (5 bases). CDR1 is MNHEY, CDR2 SVGAGI, per germline. With 7 bases removed from V and 4 bases from J, the gap between germline ends came to 18 bases. The CDR3 totals 15 residues. The CDR3 loop is CASTSGRWGPDTQYF. The CDR3 coding sequence is TGTGCCAGCACCTCCGGACGGTGGGGCCCAGATACGCAGTATTTT.

The chain combines TRBV20-1 with TRBJ2-5, with D perhaps matching TRBD1 (6 bases). Germline V CDR1 and CDR2: DFQATT, SNEGSKA (reference sequence). The CDR3 contains 12 residues. The V and J ends lost 5 bases and 5 bases respectively, with 12 bases between them. This CDR3 reads CSAHRVGETQYF. In nucleotides, the CDR3 is TGCAGTGCTCACAGGGTCGGGGAGACCCAGTACTTC.

The rearrangement uses TRBV6-5 and TRBJ1-1; TRBD1 matches at 7 bases. The junction had 10 bases not matched to a gene; V was cut back by 7 bases and J by 2 bases. The CDR3 runs 15 residues. Per germline, CDR1 MNHEY and CDR2 SVGAGI. The CDR3 sequence is CASNAGGTENTEAFF. CDR3 nucleotides: TGTGCCAGCAATGCAGGGGGGACAGAAAACACTGAAGCTTTCTTT.

This clonotype was seen repeatedly, ten times or more. The rearrangement links TRBV20-1 to TRBJ1-2; a possible D gene is TRBD1 (5 bases). V lost 6 bases and J 3 bases, leaving 8 bases between the germline ends. The V gene's germline CDR1 is DFQATT and CDR2 SNEGSKA (reference sequence). The CDR3 covers 11 residues. The DNA for the CDR3 is TGCAGTGCGGCACAGGACTATGGCTACACCTTC. This encodes CSAAQDYGYTF.

The rearrangement joins TRBV7-9 to TRBJ1-5; tentatively, D is TRBD1 (6 bases). The CDR3 length is 16 residues. V lost 4 bases and J 0 bases, leaving 13 bases between the germline ends. Looked up from germline, CDR1 is SEHNR and CDR2 is FQNEAQ (reference sequence). The CDR3, as DNA: TGTGCCAGCAGCTCGGGGGGGCCATATAGCAATCAGCCCCAGCATTTT. This translates into CASSSGGPYSNQPQHF.

CDR3 in DNA: TGTGCCAGCAGCTTGTTATCCGGGACAGGGCAAGAGACCCAGTACTTC. Translated: CASSLLSGTGQETQYF. The V and J genes are TRBV5-6 and TRBJ2-5; 9 bases are shared with TRBD1. Germline V gene sequence: CDR1 SGHDT, CDR2 YYEEEE. The CDR3 consists of 16 residues. Unmatched junction bases numbered 6, after V lost 1 base and J lost 2 bases.

The chain carries TRBV7-9 and TRBJ2-2, with 10 bases identical to TRBD1. Losses at the gene ends were 3 bases for V and 4 bases for J; bases not matched to a gene: 5. CDR1 is SEHNR, CDR2 FQNEAQ, per germline (reference sequence). The CDR3 is 16 amino acids. The CDR3 spells CASSFWDRGPTGELFF. CDR3 DNA: TGTGCCAGCAGCTTCTGGGACAGGGGCCCCACCGGGGAGCTGTTTTTT.

This clonotype was recorded many times. This chain links TRBV6-4 with TRBJ2-2; D perhaps matches TRBD1 (6 bases). The CDR3 is 13 amino acids. V gave up 3 bases and J gave up 4 bases, with 6 bases separating them. In germline, CDR1 is MRHNA, CDR2 SNTAGT. The CDR3 DNA reads TGTGCCAGCAGTGAGGGGGCCACCGGGGAGCTGTTTTTT. Protein: CASSEGATGELFF.

This clonotype was seen a few times. The J gene is TRBJ2-2, the V gene TRBV5-1; no clear D gene. This CDR3 spans 16 amino acids. V dropped 4 bases and J dropped 4 bases, with 17 bases sitting between them. Germline V gives CDR1 SGHRS, CDR2 YFSETQ. CDR3 coding DNA: TGCGCCAGCAGCCCCGAGGTAGTGGACGTCACCGGGGAGCTGTTTTTT. The encoded protein is CASSPEVVDVTGELFF.

The rearrangement links TRBV30 to TRBJ2-7; maybe TRBD1 (5 bases). Per the germline V gene, CDR1 is GTSNPN and CDR2 is SVGIG (reference sequence). The CDR3 totals 14 residues. The V end was cut by 6 bases, the J end by 3 bases, with 18 bases between. The chain's CDR3 is CACPRGTGNYEQYF. The CDR3 nucleotides are TGTGCCTGCCCAAGGGGCACGGGTAACTACGAGCAGTACTTC.

V is TRBV29-1 and J is TRBJ2-1; 7 positions match TRBD1. In germline, CDR1 is SQVTM, CDR2 ANQGSEA. The V gene end was trimmed by 5 bases and the J gene end by 6 bases; junction bases not matched to a gene: 13. This CDR3 spans 15 amino acids. DNA of the CDR3: TGCAGCGTTAACCTTAGGACAGGTAGTTTCAATGAGCAGTTCTTC. Encoded protein: CSVNLRTGSFNEQFF.